This T cell receptor beta chain derives from a study of PD-1 blockade in classical Hodgkin lymphoma. The CDR3 consists of 12 residues. The germline V and J ends were trimmed by 3 bases and 5 bases, with 7 bases remaining between them. Germline V gives CDR1 KGHSH, CDR2 LQKENI. Described time point: newly diagnosed, previously untreated cHL patient sample. Investigators obtained CD8+ T cells from thawed PBMCs by magnetic negative selection. Sequencing used immunoSEQ multiplex PCR; TCRdb keeps in-frame clones, though not all of them. The table lists roughly 20,000 clones, about 87% of them singletons. With respect to this clone: Additional DNA sequences in this sample encode the identical CDR3.

The chain has TRBV18 and TRBJ2-5; no reliable D call. Sequenced sample: CD8+ T cells from blood. This sequence originates from a human donor with classical Hodgkin lymphoma. CDR3 in DNA: TGTGCCAGCTCACCTCCCGGTGAGACCCAGTACTTC. It translates to CASSPPGETQYF.